The T cell receptor beta chain under discussion was sequenced for a study of T cell repertoires in cytomegalovirus infection. Study information: Public TCR beta signatures indicated both CMV infection and matching HLA type.

This clonotype appeared many times. The antigen remains undetermined. The trim removed 5 bases at V and 0 bases at J, leaving 8 bases unmatched. The CDR3 consists of 16 residues. Germline V lookup: CDR1 SGHTA, CDR2 FQGNSA. TCRdb redid the calling of the reads with MiXCR, one entry per CDR3 protein. The sample has roughly 800,000 distinct CDR3 sequences, 25% to 35% seen once. The source is a human donor in good health (CMV status not recorded). Some clones in this sample may be carry-over from other donors' samples. Source: cultured CD8+ T cells from PBMCs, taken from culture after CMV antigen stimulation. The gene calls are TRBV7-2 and TRBJ2-5; 8 positions agree with TRBD2. CDR3 DNA: TGTGCCAGCAGCCCCGGACTAGCCTTGTACCAAGAGACCCAGTACTTC. Translation gives CASSPGLALYQETQYF.